One sample yielded the 2 T cell receptor beta chains listed below, sequenced in a study of T cell repertoires in cytomegalovirus infection. TCRdb passed the reads through MiXCR, listing each CDR3 protein once. The table has 450,000 to 600,000 distinct CDR3 sequences, under 45% seen once. The antigens of these receptors remain unknown. Sequencing was performed on cultured PBMCs, taken from culture after CMV antigen stimulation. These receptors were obtained from a human donor in good health (CMV status not recorded). Some clones in this sample may be carry-over from other donors' samples.

The V and J genes are TRBV27 and TRBJ1-2, with 10 bases identical to TRBD1. Trimming removed 2 bases from V and 0 bases from J; junction bases left unmatched: 0. The germline gives CDR1 MNHEY, CDR2 SMNVEV (reference sequence). The CDR3 is 15 residues long. The CDR3 loop reads CASSLGTGANYGYTF. The CDR3 DNA follows: TGTGCCAGCAGTTTAGGGACAGGGGCTAACTATGGCTACACCTTC.

This clonotype showed up just a few times. The V gene is TRBV11-2, the J gene TRBJ2-5; D unclear. The CDR3 is 14 residues long. From germline, CDR1 is SGHAT and CDR2 FQNNGV. V shed 5 bases and J shed 2 bases, with 12 bases lying between them. This CDR3 is CASSQNLGQETQYF. The CDR3 bases are TGTGCCAGCAGCCAAAATCTGGGGCAAGAGACCCAGTACTTC.